This is a list of T cell receptor beta chains from one sample in a study of tumor-infiltrating lymphocytes in localized non-small cell lung cancer. Sequencing was performed with immunoSEQ multiplex PCR; in TCRdb, only in-frame clones are kept and a portion is missing. The data show approximately 3,200 clones, 58% seen once. The material sequenced was uninvolved lung tissue not adjacent to the tumor. These receptors originate from a human donor with non-small cell lung cancer. Both conserved end residues are part of each CDR3. A D gene is named only where the DNA matches it firmly. Size is omitted from some rows. Given values are once, few, many or a class for expanded clones.

TRBJ1-1 | . | TRBV4-3 | . | TGCGCCAGCAGCCAAGACAGGTCAGGGTTTCACACTGAAGCTTTCTTT | CASSQDRSGFHTEAFF
TRBJ1-1 | once | TRBV30 | . | TGTGCCTGGAGTCGGGGGCAAGCTGAAGCTTTCTTT | CAWSRGQAEAFF
TRBJ2-6 | . | TRBV27 | TRBD1 | TGTGCCAGCAGTTGGACAGGGGGCTCTGGGGCCAACGTCCTGACTTTC | CASSWTGGSGANVLTF
TRBJ2-3 | few | TRBV4-3 | TRBD2 | TGCGCCAGCAGCCAAGATCTAGCGGGGGGGCTCTTATCAGATACGCAGTATTTT | CASSQDLAGGLLSDTQYF
TRBJ1-2 | . | TRBV6-5 | TRBD1 | TGTGCCAGCAGCCGGGACAGGTGGTCTGGAGGCTACACCTTC | CASSRDRWSGGYTF
TRBJ2-1 | . | TRBV30 | TRBD2 | TGTGCCTGGATGTCGAATCTAGCGGGGTACAATGAGCAGTTCTTC | CAWMSNLAGYNEQFF
TRBJ2-7 | . | TRBV27 | TRBD1 | TGTGCCAGCAAGATCACAGGGGGCGGTTTGTACGAGCAGTACTTC | CASKITGGGLYEQYF
TRBJ1-1 | . | TRBV7-2 | . | TGTGCCAGCAGCTTACGGACAACCAACACTGAAGCTTTCTTT | CASSLRTTNTEAFF
TRBJ2-7 | . | TRBV29-1 | . | TGCAGCGTTGATGGGGGCTCCTACGAGCAGTACTTC | CSVDGGSYEQYF
TRBJ2-2 | large | TRBV6-4 | TRBD1 | TGTGCCAGCAGTAGAGAACAGGGGGCTGCCGGGGAGCTGTTTTTT | CASSREQGAAGELFF
TRBJ2-7 | . | TRBV30 | . | TGTGCCTGGAGTTGGACAGATAGCTCCTACGAGCAGTACTTC | CAWSWTDSSYEQYF
TRBJ2-7 | . | TRBV1 | . | TGCACCAGCAGCCAAGATTCGGCGGGAGCTGGATACGAGCAGTACTTC | CTSSQDSAGAGYEQYF
TRBJ2-1 | . | TRBV25-1 | TRBD2 | TGTGCCAGCAGTGCACCACAAGGGACACTAGCGGGGAACAATGAGCAGTTCTTC | CASSAPQGTLAGNNEQFF
TRBJ2-2 | . | TRBV9 | . | TGTGCCAGCACCAAACAGGGAGTGAACACCGGGGAGCTGTTTTTT | CASTKQGVNTGELFF
TRBJ1-4 | few | TRBV9 | . | TGTGCCAGCAGCGTATCTCCCAATCCTGGATTCGAAAAACTGTTTTTT | CASSVSPNPGFEKLFF
TRBJ2-7 | medium-sized | TRBV28 | . | TGTGCCAGCAGTTTAAGTCCCGCTAGTGTCGATTGGGGGCAGTACTTC | CASSLSPASVDWGQYF